The present T cell receptor (beta chain) was sequenced within a study of blood T cell repertoires in COVID-19. Study details: There were acute and convalescent COVID-19 samples, and they came from the United States, Italy and Spain. T cells, B-cell-depleted T cells, or PBMCs supplied cDNA or gDNA.

The V and J ends lost 2 bases and 1 base respectively, with 18 bases between them. This CDR3 region has 18 residues. Germline values: CDR1 LGHNA, CDR2 YSLEER. In the original processing: It was from reference gene primer amplification that nucleated cell counts were estimated. Measured with immunoSEQ multiplex PCR; TCRdb has only the in-frame clones, and not every one. V, J and clone size derive from that table, while D and trimming were established from the DNA sequence. This table holds about 25,000 clones, around 86% found once. This clone was seen more than once but under ten times. The sample comprised peripheral blood. V is TRBV4-3 and J is TRBJ1-5; D ambiguous. This receptor was taken from a man between 45 and 60 years old with active COVID-19. The chain's CDR3 is CASSQTTILPGSNQPQHF. For the CDR3, the DNA is TGCGCCAGCAGCCAAACGACTATCCTACCGGGGAGCAATCAGCCCCAGCATTTT.